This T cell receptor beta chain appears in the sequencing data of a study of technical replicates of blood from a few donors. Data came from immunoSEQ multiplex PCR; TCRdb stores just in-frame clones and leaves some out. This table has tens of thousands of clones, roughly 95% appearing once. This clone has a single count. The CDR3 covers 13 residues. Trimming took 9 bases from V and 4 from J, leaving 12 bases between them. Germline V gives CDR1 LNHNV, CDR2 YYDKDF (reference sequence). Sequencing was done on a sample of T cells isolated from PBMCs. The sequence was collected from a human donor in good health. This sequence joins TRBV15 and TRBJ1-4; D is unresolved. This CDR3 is CATHRGYNEKLFF. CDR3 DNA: TGTGCCACTCACCGAGGGTATAATGAAAAACTGTTTTTT.